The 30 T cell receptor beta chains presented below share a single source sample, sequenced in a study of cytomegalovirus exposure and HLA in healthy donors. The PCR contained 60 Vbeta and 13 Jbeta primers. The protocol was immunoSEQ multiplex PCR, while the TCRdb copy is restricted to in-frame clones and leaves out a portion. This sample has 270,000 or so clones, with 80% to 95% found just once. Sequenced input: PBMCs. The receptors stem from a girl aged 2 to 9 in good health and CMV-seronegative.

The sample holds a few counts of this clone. CDR3 DNA: TGTGCCAGCAGCGCAATTGGGGGGGCCTACGAGCAGTACTTC. Translating gives CASSAIGGAYEQYF. The chain recombines TRBV7-3 with TRBJ2-7, with 7 bases lining up with TRBD2. V lost 5 bases, J lost 2 bases, and 6 bases stayed unmatched. Per germline, CDR1 SGHTA and CDR2 FQGTGA. The CDR3 length is 14 residues.

The CDR3, as DNA: TGTGCCAGTAGTATAAATAGCGGAAGTTACTACGAGCAGTACTTC. It specifies CASSINSGSYYEQYF. The V and J genes are TRBV19 and TRBJ2-7; D possibly corresponds to TRBD2 (6 bases). Germline assignment: CDR1 LNHDA and CDR2 SQIVND (reference sequence). There are 15 residues in the CDR3. The V end was cut by 2 bases, the J end by 3 bases, with 14 bases between.

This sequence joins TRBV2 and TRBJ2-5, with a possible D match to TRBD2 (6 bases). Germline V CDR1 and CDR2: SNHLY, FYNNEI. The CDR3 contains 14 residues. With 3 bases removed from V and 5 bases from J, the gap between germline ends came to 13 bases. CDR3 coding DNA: TGTGCCAGCAGTGACGAACTAGCTGCCGAGACCCAGTACTTC. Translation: CASSDELAAETQYF.

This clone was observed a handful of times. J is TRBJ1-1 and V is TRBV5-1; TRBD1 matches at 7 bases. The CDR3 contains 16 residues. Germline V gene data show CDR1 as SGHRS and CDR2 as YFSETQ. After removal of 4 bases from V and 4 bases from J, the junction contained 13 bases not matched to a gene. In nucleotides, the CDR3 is TGCGCCAGCAGCACAGGGGAATGGGGCCGGGGCACTGAAGCTTTCTTT. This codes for CASSTGEWGRGTEAFF. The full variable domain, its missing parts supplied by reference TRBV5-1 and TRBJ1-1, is KAGVTQTPRYLIKTRGQQVTLSCSPISGHRSVSWYQQTPGQGLQFLFEYFSETQRNKGNFPGRFSGRQFSNSRSEMNVSTLELGDSALYLCASSTGEWGRGTEAFFGQGTRLTVV.

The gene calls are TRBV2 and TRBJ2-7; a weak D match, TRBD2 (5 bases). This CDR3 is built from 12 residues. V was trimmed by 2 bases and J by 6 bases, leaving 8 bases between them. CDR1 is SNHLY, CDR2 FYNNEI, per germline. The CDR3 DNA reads TGTGCCAGCAGTGAAAGTCGGGGCGAGCAGTACTTC. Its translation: CASSESRGEQYF.

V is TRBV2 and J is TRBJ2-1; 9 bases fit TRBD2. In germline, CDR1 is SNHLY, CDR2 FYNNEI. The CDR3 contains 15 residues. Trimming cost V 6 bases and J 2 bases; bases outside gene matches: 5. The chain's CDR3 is CASRVAGETYNEQFF. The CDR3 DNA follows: TGTGCCAGCAGAGTAGCGGGGGAAACCTACAATGAGCAGTTCTTC.

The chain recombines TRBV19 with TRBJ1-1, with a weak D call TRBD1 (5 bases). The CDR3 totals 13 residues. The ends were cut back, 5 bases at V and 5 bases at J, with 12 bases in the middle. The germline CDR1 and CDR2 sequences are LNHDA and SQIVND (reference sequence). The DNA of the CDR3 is TGTGCCAGTAGTCATGGGGCGTATACTGAAGCTTTCTTT. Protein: CASSHGAYTEAFF.

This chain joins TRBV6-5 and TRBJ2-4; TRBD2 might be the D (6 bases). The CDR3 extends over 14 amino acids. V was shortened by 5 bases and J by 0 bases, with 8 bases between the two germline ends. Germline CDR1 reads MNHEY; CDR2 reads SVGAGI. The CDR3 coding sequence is TGTGCCAGCAGTCCCGGGGGAGCCAAAAACATTCAGTACTTC. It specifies CASSPGGAKNIQYF.

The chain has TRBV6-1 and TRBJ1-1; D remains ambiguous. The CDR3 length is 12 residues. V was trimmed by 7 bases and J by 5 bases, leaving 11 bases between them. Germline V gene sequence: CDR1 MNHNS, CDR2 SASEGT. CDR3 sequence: CASTERRTEAFF. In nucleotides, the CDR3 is TGTGCCAGCACCGAAAGGAGGACTGAAGCTTTCTTT.

The DNA for the CDR3 is TGTGCCAGTACCGGCGGGGGGGTTGGTGAGACCCAGTACTTC. It yields the protein CASTGGGVGETQYF. The chain joins TRBV19 to TRBJ2-5; TRBD2 aligns across 9 bases. The CDR3 totals 14 residues. The ends lost 7 bases at V and 5 bases at J; junction bases unmatched: 8. Germline CDR1 reads LNHDA; CDR2 reads SQIVND (reference sequence). Drawing the rest from reference TRBV19 and TRBJ2-5, the complete variable domain is DGGITQSPKYLFRKEGQNVTLSCEQNLNHDAMYWYRQDPGQGLRLIYYSQIVNDFQKGDIAEGYSVSREKKESFPLTVTSAQKNPTAFYLCASTGGGVGETQYFGPGTRLLVL.

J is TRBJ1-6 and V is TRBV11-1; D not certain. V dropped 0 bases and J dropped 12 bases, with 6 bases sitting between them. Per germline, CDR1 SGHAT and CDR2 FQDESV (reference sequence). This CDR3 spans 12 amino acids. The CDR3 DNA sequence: TGTGCCAGCAGCTTAGCGCGAGGACCCCTCCACTTT. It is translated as CASSLARGPLHF.

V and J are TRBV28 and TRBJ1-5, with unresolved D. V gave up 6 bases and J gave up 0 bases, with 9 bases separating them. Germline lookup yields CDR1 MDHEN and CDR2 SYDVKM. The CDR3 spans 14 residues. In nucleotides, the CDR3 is TGTGCCAGCAGACGGAGAGATAGCAATCAGCCCCAGCATTTT. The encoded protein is CASRRRDSNQPQHF.

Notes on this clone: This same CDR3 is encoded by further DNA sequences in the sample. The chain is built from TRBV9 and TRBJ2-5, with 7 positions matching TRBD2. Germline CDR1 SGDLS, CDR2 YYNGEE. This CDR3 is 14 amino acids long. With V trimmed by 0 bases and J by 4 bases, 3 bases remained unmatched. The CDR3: CASSVGGGGETQYF. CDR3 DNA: TGTGCCAGCAGCGTAGGTGGGGGGGGAGAGACCCAGTACTTC. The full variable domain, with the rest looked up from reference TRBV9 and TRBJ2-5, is DSGVTQTPKHLITATGQRVTLRCSPRSGDLSVYWYQQSLDQGLQFLIQYYNGEERAKGNILERFSAQQFPDLHSELNLSSLELGDSALYFCASSVGGGGETQYFGPGTRLLVL.

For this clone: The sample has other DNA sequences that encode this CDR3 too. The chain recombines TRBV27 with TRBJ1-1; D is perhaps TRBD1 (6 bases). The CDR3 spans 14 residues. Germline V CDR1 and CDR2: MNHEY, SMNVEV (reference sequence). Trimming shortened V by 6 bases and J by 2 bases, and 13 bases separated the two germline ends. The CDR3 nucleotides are TGTGCCAGCAGCCCCCGACAGGTAAACACTGAAGCTTTCTTT. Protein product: CASSPRQVNTEAFF.

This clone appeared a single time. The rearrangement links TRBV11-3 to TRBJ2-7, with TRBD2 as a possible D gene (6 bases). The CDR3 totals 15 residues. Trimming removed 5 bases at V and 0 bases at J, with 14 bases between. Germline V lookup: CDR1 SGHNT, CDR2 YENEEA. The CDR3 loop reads CASSPRGSASYEQYF. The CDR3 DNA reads TGTGCCAGCAGCCCGCGGGGTAGCGCCTCCTACGAGCAGTACTTC.

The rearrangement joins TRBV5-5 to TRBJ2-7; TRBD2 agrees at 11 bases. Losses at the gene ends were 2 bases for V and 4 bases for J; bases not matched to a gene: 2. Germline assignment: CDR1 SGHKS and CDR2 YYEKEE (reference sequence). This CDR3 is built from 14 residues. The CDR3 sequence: CASSLLAGAYEQYF. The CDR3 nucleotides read TGTGCCAGCAGCTTACTAGCGGGGGCTTACGAGCAGTACTTC.

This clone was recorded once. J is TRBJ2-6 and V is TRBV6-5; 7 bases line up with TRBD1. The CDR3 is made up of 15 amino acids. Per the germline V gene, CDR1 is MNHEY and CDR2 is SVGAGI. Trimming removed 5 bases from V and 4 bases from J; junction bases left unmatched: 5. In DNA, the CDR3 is TGTGCCAGCAGTACAGGGGTGGGAGGGGCCAACGTCCTGACTTTC. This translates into CASSTGVGGANVLTF.

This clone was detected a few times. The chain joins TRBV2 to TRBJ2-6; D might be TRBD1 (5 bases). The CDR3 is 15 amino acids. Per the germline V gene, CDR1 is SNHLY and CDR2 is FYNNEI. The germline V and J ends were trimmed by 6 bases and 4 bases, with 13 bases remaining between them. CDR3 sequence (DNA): TGTGCCAGCAGCCCCAGGGTGACCGGGGCCAACGTCCTGACTTTC. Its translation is CASSPRVTGANVLTF.

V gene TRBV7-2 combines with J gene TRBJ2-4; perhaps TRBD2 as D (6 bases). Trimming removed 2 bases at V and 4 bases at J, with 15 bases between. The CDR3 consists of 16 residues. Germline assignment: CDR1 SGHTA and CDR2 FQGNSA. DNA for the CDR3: TGTGCCAGCAGCTTAATGGGCGGGGTTGGGAAAAACATTCAGTACTTC. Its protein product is CASSLMGGVGKNIQYF. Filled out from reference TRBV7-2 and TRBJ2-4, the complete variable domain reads GAGVSQSPSNKVTEKGKDVELRCDPISGHTALYWYRQSLGQGLEFLIYFQGNSAPDKSGLPSDRFSAERTGGSVSTLTIQRTQQEDSAVYLCASSLMGGVGKNIQYFGAGTRLSVL.

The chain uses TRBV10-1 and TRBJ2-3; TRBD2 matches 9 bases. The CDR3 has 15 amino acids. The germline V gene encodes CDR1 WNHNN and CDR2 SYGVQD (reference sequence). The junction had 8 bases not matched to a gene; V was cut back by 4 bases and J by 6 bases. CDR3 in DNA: TGCGCCAGCAGTGTCGCAGCGGGGGGCCTTGATACGCAGTATTTT. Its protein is CASSVAAGGLDTQYF.

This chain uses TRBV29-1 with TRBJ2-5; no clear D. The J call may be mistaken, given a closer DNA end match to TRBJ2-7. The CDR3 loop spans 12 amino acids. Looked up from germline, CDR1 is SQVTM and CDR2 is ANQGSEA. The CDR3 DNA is TGCAGCGTAAGTGGTAGCTTAAACGAGCAGTACTTC. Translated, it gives CSVSGSLNEQYF.

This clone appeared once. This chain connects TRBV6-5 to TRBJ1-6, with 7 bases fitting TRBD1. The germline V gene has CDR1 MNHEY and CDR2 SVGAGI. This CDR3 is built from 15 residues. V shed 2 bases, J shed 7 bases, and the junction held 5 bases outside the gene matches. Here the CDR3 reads CASSYGTAQNSPLHF. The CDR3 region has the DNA TGTGCCAGCAGTTACGGGACAGCCCAGAATTCACCCCTCCACTTT.

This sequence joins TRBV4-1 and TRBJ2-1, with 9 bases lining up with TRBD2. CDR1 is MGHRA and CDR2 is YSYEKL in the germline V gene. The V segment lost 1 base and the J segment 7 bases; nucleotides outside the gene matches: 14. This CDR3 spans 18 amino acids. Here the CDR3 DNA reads TGCGCCAGCAGCCAAGGGACCTTGCTGGCGGGAGGGCCGAATGAGCAGTTCTTC. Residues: CASSQGTLLAGGPNEQFF.

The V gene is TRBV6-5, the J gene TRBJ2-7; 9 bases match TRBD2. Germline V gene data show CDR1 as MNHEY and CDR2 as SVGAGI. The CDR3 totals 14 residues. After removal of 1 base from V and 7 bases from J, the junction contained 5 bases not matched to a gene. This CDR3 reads CASSYLASGGEQYF. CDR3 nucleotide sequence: TGTGCCAGCAGTTACTTAGCGAGCGGGGGGGAGCAGTACTTC.

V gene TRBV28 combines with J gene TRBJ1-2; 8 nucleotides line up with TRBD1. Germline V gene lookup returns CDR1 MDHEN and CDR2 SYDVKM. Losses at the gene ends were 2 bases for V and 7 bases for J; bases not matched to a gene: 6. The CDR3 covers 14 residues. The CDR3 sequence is CASSLTGQGPGYTF. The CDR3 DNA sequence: TGTGCCAGCAGTTTAACCGGACAGGGCCCTGGCTACACCTTC.

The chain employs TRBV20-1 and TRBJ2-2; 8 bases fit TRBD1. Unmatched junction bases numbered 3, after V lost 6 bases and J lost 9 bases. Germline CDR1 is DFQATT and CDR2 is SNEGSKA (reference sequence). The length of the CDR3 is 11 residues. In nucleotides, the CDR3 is TGCAGTGCCACAGGGGGGAGGGAGCTGTTTTTT. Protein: CSATGGRELFF.

The chain's CDR3 is CASSPGTGNNSPLHF. The CDR3 DNA is TGTGCCAGCTCACCCGGGACAGGCAATAATTCACCCCTCCACTTT. The rearrangement uses TRBV18 and TRBJ1-6, with TRBD1 matching over 8 bases. The ends lost 3 bases at V and 5 bases at J; junction bases unmatched: 3. The CDR3 totals 15 residues. CDR1 KGHSH and CDR2 LQKENI come from the germline V gene.

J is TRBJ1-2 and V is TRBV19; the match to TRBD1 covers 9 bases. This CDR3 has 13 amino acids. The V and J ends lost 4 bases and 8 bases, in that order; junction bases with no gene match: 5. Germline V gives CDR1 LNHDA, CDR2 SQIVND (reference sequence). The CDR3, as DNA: TGTGCCAGTAGTAATGGACAGGGGCAAGGCTACACCTTC. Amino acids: CASSNGQGQGYTF.

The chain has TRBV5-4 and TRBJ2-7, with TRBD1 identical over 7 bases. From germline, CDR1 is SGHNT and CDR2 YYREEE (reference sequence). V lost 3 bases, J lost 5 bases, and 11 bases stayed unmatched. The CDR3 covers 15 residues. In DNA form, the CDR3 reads TGTGCCAGCAGCTCGATCTCAGGGGGAGTAGACGAGCAGTACTTC. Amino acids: CASSSISGGVDEQYF.

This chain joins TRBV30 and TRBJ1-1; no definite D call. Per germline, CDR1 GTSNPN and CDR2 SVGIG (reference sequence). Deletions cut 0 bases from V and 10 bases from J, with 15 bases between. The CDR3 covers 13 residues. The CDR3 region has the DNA TGTGCCTGGAGTGTACAGAGTAGGGAGCCAGCTTTCTTT. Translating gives CAWSVQSREPAFF.